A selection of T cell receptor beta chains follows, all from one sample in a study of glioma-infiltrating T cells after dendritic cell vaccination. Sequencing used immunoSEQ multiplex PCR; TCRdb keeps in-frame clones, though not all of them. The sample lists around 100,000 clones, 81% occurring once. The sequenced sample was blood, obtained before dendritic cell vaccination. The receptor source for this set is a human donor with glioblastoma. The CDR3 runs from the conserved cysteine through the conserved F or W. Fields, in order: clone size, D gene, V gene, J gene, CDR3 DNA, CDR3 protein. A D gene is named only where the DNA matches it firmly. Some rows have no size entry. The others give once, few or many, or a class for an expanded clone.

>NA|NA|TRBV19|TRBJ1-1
TGTGCCAGTAGTATAGTCGGGGGAGAGGGCACTGAAGCTTTCTTT
CASSIVGGEGTEAFF
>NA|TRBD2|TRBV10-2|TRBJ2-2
TGCGCCAGCAGCCCATCTAGCGGGGGGGCCGGGGAGCTGTTTTTT
CASSPSSGGAGELFF
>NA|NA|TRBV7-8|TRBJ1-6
TGTGCCAGCAGCTTAGAAGGCGGCAGACTAAATTCACCCCTCCACTTT
CASSLEGGRLNSPLHF
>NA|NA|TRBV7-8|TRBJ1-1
TGTGCCAGCAGCTTACGAGGCGTATCGGCAGGGCGAATGAACACTGAAGCTTTCTTT
CASSLRGVSAGRMNTEAFF
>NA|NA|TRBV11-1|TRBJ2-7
TGTGCCAGCAGCTTAGCTGCCGGGGTCGAGCAGTACTTC
CASSLAAGVEQYF
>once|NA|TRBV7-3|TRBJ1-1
TGTGCCAGCAGCCCACAGGTGAACACTGAAGCTTTCTTT
CASSPQVNTEAFF
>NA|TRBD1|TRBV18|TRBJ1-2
TGTGCCAGCTCACCGGAGGGGGCACATAACTATGGCTACACCTTC
CASSPEGAHNYGYTF
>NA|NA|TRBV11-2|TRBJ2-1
TGTGCCAGCAGTACCATTGAGGGAGCGGCCTACAATGAGCAGTTCTTC
CASSTIEGAAYNEQFF
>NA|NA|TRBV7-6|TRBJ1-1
TGTGCCAGCAGCATCCTCCCGGAGGGCTTAACTGAAGCTTTCTTT
CASSILPEGLTEAFF
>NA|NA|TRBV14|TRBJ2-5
TGTGCCAGCAGCCATCTGGGGGCCCGGGAGACCCAGTACTTC
CASSHLGARETQYF
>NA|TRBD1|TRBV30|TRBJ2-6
TGTGCCTGGAGCCGTAGGCGAATAGGGGGACAGGTATCTTCTGGGGCCAACGTCCTGACTTTC
CAWSRRRIGGQVSSGANVLTF
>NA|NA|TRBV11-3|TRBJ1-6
TGTGCCAGCAGCTCACATTCTTCTTCACCCCTCCACTTT
CASSSHSSSPLHF
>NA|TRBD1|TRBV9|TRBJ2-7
TGTGCCAGCAGCATTGGGACAGGGGATACCGAGCAGTACTTC
CASSIGTGDTEQYF
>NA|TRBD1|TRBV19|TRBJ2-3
TGTGCCAGTAGTACCCCGTCGGCAGGGGGCCCAGATACGCAGTATTTT
CASSTPSAGGPDTQYF
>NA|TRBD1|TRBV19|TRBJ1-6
TGTGCCAGTAGTATTTGGAGTAGGGGGCTAAGTAATTCACCCCTCCACTTT
CASSIWSRGLSNSPLHF
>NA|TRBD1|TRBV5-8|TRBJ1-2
TGTGCCAGCAGCTTGATGAGGGGGCCTAACTATGGCTACACCTTC
CASSLMRGPNYGYTF
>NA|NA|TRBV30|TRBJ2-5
TGTGCCTGGAGTGTATATGTGGGGGGATACGAGACCCAGTACTTC
CAWSVYVGGYETQYF
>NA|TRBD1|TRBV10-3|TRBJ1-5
TGTGCCATCAGCCCAGGGGGCGTCAATCAGCCCCAGCATTTT
CAISPGGVNQPQHF
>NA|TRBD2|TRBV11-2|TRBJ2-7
TGTGCCAGCAGCTTAGGGTATGGGACTAGCGGATACGAGCAGTACTTC
CASSLGYGTSGYEQYF
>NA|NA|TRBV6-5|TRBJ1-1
TGTGCCAGCAGTTACTCGGCAGGGGCTGAAGCTTTCTTT
CASSYSAGAEAFF
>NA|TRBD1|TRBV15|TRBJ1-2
TGTGCCACCAGCAGAGTTACGACAGGGTTAGGAGGCTACACCTTC
CATSRVTTGLGGYTF
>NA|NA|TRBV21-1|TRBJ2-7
TGTGCCAGCAGCAAAGGGGGGAGGATTTACGAGCAGTACTTC
CASSKGGRIYEQYF
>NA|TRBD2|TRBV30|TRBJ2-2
TGTGCCTATAGCGGGTGGAGGGAGCTGTTTTTT
CAYSGWRELFF
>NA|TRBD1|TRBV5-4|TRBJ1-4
TGTGCCAGCAGCTTGGATGGGACAGTAAATGAAAAACTGTTTTTT
CASSLDGTVNEKLFF
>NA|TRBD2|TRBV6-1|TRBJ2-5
TGTGCCAGCAGTGAAACGGTCCGAAGCGGGGGGGCCGAGGAGACCCAGTACTTC
CASSETVRSGGAEETQYF
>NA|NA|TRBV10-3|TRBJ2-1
TGTGCCATCAGTGAGTCCGACAGGCAGCACTCCTACAATGAGCAGTTCTTC
CAISESDRQHSYNEQFF
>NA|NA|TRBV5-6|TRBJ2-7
TGTGCCAGCAGCCAAAAGAAGCGGTACCTCTACGAGCAGTACTTC
CASSQKKRYLYEQYF
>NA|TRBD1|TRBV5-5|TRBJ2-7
TGTGCCAGCAGCTGGGACAGGGGTTTCGAGCAGTACTTC
CASSWDRGFEQYF
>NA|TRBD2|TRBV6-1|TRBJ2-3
TGTGCCAGCACTACTAGCGGGGTCAACACAGATACGCAGTATTTT
CASTTSGVNTDTQYF
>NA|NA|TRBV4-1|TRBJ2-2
TGCGCCAGCAGCTCAGGACAGGGAGGGTACACCGGGGAGCTGTTTTTT
CASSSGQGGYTGELFF
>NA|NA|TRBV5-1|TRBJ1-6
TGCGCCAGCAGCTTGGTTTCGGATAATTCACCCCTCCACTTT
CASSLVSDNSPLHF
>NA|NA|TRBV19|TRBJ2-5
TGTGCCAGTAGTTCGCAAAGGGAGCGCCAAGAGACCCAGTACTTC
CASSSQRERQETQYF
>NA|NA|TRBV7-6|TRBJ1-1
TGTGCCAGCAGCGTGTCTCACGGGAACACTGAAGCTTTCTTT
CASSVSHGNTEAFF
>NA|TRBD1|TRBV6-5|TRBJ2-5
TGTGCCAGCAGTTCGGACAGGGCTAAAGAGACCCAGTACTTC
CASSSDRAKETQYF
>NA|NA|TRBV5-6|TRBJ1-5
TGTGCCAGCAGCTTGGGGCGGCACCGCTCCGGCCATAGCAATCAGCCCCAGCATTTT
CASSLGRHRSGHSNQPQHF
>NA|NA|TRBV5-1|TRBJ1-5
TGCGCCAGCAGCTTGGAAGCAGGGTCCAATCAGCCCCAGCATTTT
CASSLEAGSNQPQHF
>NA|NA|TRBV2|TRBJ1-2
TGTGCCAGCCGCGGGGCCAGATATGGCTACACCTTC
CASRGARYGYTF
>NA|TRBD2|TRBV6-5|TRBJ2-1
TGTGCCAGCAGTTACGCGGGCAGGGAGGGAGGCAATGAGCAGTTCTTC
CASSYAGREGGNEQFF
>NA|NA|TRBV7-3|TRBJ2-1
TGTGCCAGCAGCTTAAGCCGGGGGTTGCAGTTCTTC
CASSLSRGLQFF
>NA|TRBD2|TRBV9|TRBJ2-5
TGTGCCAGCAGCGTAGTCCCGGGGGGGAAAGAGACCCAGTACTTC
CASSVVPGGKETQYF
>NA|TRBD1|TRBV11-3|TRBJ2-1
TGTGCCAGCAGCTCGTTCGCCGACAGGGGATCTGAGCAGTTCTTC
CASSSFADRGSEQFF
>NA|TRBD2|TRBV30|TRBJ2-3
TGTGCCTGGAGACTAGCGGGGGCGTTCACAGATACGCAGTATTTT
CAWRLAGAFTDTQYF
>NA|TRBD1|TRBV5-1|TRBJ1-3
TGCGCCAGCAGCTCCCGGACAGGGGGCGGAAACACCATATATTTT
CASSSRTGGGNTIYF
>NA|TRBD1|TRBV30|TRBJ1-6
TGTGCCTGGAGTGGGACAGGTTCACCCCTCCACTTT
CAWSGTGSPLHF
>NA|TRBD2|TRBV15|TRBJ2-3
TGTGCCACCAGCAGTAGCGGGGGGGCAGATACGCAGTATTTT
CATSSSGGADTQYF
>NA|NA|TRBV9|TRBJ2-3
TGTGCCAGCAGCGTTCCGCGGGATACGCAGTATTTT
CASSVPRDTQYF
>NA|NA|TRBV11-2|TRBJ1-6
TGTGCCAGCAGCAAAGGCATGCGCGGGGGTGGAAATTCACCCCTCCACTTT
CASSKGMRGGGNSPLHF
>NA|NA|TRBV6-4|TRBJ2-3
TGTGCCAGCAGTGCCACAAAGGGGCACACAGATACGCAGTATTTT
CASSATKGHTDTQYF
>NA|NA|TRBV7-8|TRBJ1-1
TGTGCCAGCAGGACACAGGGACTGAACACTGAAGCTTTCTTT
CASRTQGLNTEAFF
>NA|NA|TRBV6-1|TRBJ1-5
TGTGCCAGCAGTGCGTGGGGCTCGGGCAATCAGCCCCAGCATTTT
CASSAWGSGNQPQHF
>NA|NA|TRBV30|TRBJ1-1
TGTGCCTGGAAAAGGTTAGGGGCTTACACTGAAGCTTTCTTT
CAWKRLGAYTEAFF
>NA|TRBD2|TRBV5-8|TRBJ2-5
TGTGCCAGCACCTCCGGGACTAGCGGGGGTCTTGGAGAGACCCAGTACTTC
CASTSGTSGGLGETQYF
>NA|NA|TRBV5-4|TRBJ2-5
TGTGCCAGCAGCCCCGGACAGCAAGAGACCCAGTACTTC
CASSPGQQETQYF
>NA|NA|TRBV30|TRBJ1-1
TGTGCCTGGATCCCTGGCGTGGCTAGCCGTAAATTCTGGAACACTGAAGCTTTCTTT
CAWIPGVASRKFWNTEAFF